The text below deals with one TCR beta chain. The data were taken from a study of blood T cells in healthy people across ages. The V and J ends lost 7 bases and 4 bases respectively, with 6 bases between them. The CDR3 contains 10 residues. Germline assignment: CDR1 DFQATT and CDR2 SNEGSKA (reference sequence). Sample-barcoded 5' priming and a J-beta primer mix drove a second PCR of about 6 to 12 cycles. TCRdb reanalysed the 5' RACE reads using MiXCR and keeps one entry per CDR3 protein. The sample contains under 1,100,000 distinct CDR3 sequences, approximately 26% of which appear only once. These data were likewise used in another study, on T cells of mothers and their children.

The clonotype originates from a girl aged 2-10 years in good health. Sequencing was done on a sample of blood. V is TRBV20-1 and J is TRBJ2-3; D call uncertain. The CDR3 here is CSGAPDTQYF. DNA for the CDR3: TGCAGTGGTGCCCCAGATACGCAGTATTTT.